This entry lists 20 T cell receptor beta chains sequenced from one sample in a study of blood T cell repertoires in COVID-19 (TCRdb year 2020). Library preparation used the immunoSEQ multiplex PCR assay. TCRdb stores this immuneACCESS table with in-frame sequences only. Part of the clones is absent; in the studies checked, under half of the shortfall reflects unresolved V genes, and no reason is known for the rest. The sample data list some 170,000 clones, and 60% to 85% of these were observed just once. Of the sample, about 7.8% falls within the top ten clones. Sequences were obtained from peripheral blood. These receptors were taken from a man between 60 and 75 years old with acute or convalescent COVID-19.

The chain joins TRBV24-1 to TRBJ2-7; TRBD1 agrees at 7 bases. CDR3 size: 15 residues. The germline V gene has CDR1 KGHDR and CDR2 SFDVKD. J lost 6 bases, V lost 6 bases, and 13 bases had no gene match. CDR3 bases: TGTGCCACCAGTCAAGGGGGCGTCCCAACTACCGAGCAGTACTTC. Translation gives CATSQGGVPTTEQYF.

With respect to this clone: A read error may produce the germline difference seen at one junction end. The chain is built from TRBV3-1 (or the pseudogene TRBV3-2) and TRBJ1-2; weak D call: TRBD1 (5 bases). The CDR3 has 8 amino acids. CDR1 is LGHDT, CDR2 YNNKEL, per germline (reference sequence). For the CDR3, the DNA is TGTGCCAGCAGCCCGGGGGCCTTC. Translated, it gives CASSPGAF.

CDR3 amino acids: CATGRGQRNTEAFF. Written as DNA, the CDR3 is TGTGCCACCGGAAGGGGGCAGCGGAACACTGAAGCTTTCTTT. V and J are TRBV19 and TRBJ1-1; TRBD1 matches 7 bases. The V segment lost 10 bases and the J segment 1 base; nucleotides outside the gene matches: 9. Looked up from germline, CDR1 is LNHDA and CDR2 is SQIVND (reference sequence). The CDR3 runs 14 residues.

This clone came up once. V and J are TRBV19 and TRBJ1-1; tentatively, D is TRBD1 (6 bases). The CDR3 is 13 amino acids. CDR1 is LNHDA and CDR2 is SQIVND in the germline V gene (reference sequence). V was cut by 1 base and J by 3 bases, with 6 bases left in between. CDR3 sequence reads: CASSIAGDTEAFF. Here the CDR3 DNA reads TGTGCCAGTAGTATAGCAGGGGACACTGAAGCTTTCTTT.

The chain employs TRBV27 and TRBJ1-4, with TRBD1 identical over 11 bases. CDR1 and CDR2 from the germline V gene are MNHEY and SMNVEV (reference sequence). V was clipped by 10 bases and J by 8 bases; unmatched bases: 9. This CDR3 contains 14 residues. CDR3 loop: CATTTGQGGEKLFF. The CDR3 DNA reads TGTGCCACCACGACGGGACAGGGGGGCGAAAAACTGTTTTTT.

The chain joins TRBV6-5 to TRBJ2-7; 9 nucleotides align to TRBD1. The CDR3 is 12 amino acids. Germline V lookup: CDR1 MNHEY, CDR2 SVGAGI. With V trimmed by 10 bases and J by 3 bases, 4 bases remained unmatched. CDR3 sequence: CATSGQGYEQYF. The CDR3 nucleotides are TGTGCCACCTCGGGACAGGGCTACGAGCAGTACTTC.

CDR3 in DNA: TGTGCCAGCAGCGTAGGAGGGACTAGCGGGTACGAGCAGTACTTC. Translating gives CASSVGGTSGYEQYF. The chain carries TRBV9 and TRBJ2-7, with 12 nucleotides matching TRBD2. The germline V gene has CDR1 SGDLS and CDR2 YYNGEE. Germline trimming cut 0 bases from V and 4 bases from J; bases unmatched to any gene: 2. The CDR3 is made up of 15 amino acids.

This chain connects TRBV19 to TRBJ2-1, with unresolved D. From germline, CDR1 is LNHDA and CDR2 SQIVND (reference sequence). V was trimmed by 3 bases and J by 6 bases, leaving 9 bases between them. This CDR3 has 13 amino acids. The CDR3, as DNA: TGTGCCAGTAGTATCGGTAGAGGCAATGAGCAGTTCTTC. It is translated as CASSIGRGNEQFF. The full variable domain, rest sourced from reference TRBV19 and TRBJ2-1, is DGGITQSPKYLFRKEGQNVTLSCEQNLNHDAMYWYRQDPGQGLRLIYYSQIVNDFQKGDIAEGYSVSREKKESFPLTVTSAQKNPTAFYLCASSIGRGNEQFFGPGTRLTVL.

The chain has TRBV14 and TRBJ2-3, with 9 positions matching TRBD1. V shed 2 bases and J 5 bases; nucleotides not matched to a gene: 8. The CDR3 length is 16 residues. The V gene's germline CDR1 is SGHDN and CDR2 FVKESK. CDR3 coding DNA: TGTGCCAGCAGCCAATGGACAGGGGTCGTGGAAGATACGCAGTATTTT. It codes for CASSQWTGVVEDTQYF.

The chain is built from TRBV19 and TRBJ1-2; D is unresolved. This CDR3 has 12 amino acids. With 5 bases removed from V and 4 bases from J, the gap between germline ends came to 8 bases. Germline loops: CDR1 LNHDA, CDR2 SQIVND (reference sequence). DNA for the CDR3: TGTGCCAGTAGTCTCGGTCCCTATGGCTACACCTTC. This encodes CASSLGPYGYTF.

This clone was seen a few times. The V gene is TRBV30, the J gene TRBJ1-6; TRBD1 might be the D (6 bases). Germline V gene data show CDR1 as GTSNPN and CDR2 as SVGIG (reference sequence). The CDR3 covers 13 residues. V was pared by 2 bases and J by 7 bases, with 9 bases between. In nucleotides, the CDR3 is TGTGCCTGGAGTATAGGGGGAAATTCACCCCTCCACTTT. Protein sequence: CAWSIGGNSPLHF.

The chain links TRBV5-6 to TRBJ1-2; no clear D. CDR1 SGHDT and CDR2 YYEEEE come from the germline V gene. CDR3 size: 14 residues. Trimming removed 4 bases at V and 2 bases at J, with 12 bases between. Here the CDR3 reads CASSPITVNYGYTF. CDR3 coding DNA: TGTGCCAGCAGCCCAATAACAGTAAACTATGGCTACACCTTC. Using reference TRBV5-6 and TRBJ1-2 for the parts outside the CDR3, the full variable domain is DAGVTQSPTHLIKTRGQQVTLRCSPKSGHDTVSWYQQALGQGPQFIFQYYEEEERQRGNFPDRFSGHQFPNYSSELNVNALLLGDSALYLCASSPITVNYGYTFGSGTRLTVV.

The J gene is TRBJ1-5, the V gene TRBV5-5; D gene ambiguous. Germline CDR1 SGHKS, CDR2 YYEKEE (reference sequence). Trimming shortened V by 4 bases and J by 10 bases, and 9 bases separated the two germline ends. The CDR3 contains 11 residues. This CDR3 is CASSLPGPQHF. For the CDR3, the DNA is TGTGCCAGCAGCCTTCCAGGCCCCCAGCATTTT.

This rearrangement joins TRBV6-1 to TRBJ1-2; D is possibly TRBD1 (5 bases). The CDR3 spans 16 residues. Germline V gene sequence: CDR1 MNHNS, CDR2 SASEGT. Trimming removed 0 bases from V and 3 bases from J, with 14 bases in between. The CDR3 spells CASSEAFGGGDYGYTF. In DNA form, the CDR3 reads TGTGCCAGCAGTGAAGCGTTCGGGGGAGGTGACTATGGCTACACCTTC.

The chain carries TRBV19 and TRBJ2-1, with D possibly matching TRBD1 (5 bases). This CDR3 contains 14 residues. The ends were cut back, 1 base at V and 3 bases at J, with 7 bases in the middle. From germline, CDR1 is LNHDA and CDR2 SQIVND (reference sequence). CDR3 DNA sequence: TGTGCCAGTAGTATAGTAGACAGCTACAATGAGCAGTTCTTC. It codes for CASSIVDSYNEQFF.

The chain couples TRBV30 to TRBJ2-3; no definite D call. Germline V CDR1 and CDR2: GTSNPN, SVGIG (reference sequence). The V end lost 1 base, the J end lost 2 bases, and 7 bases lay between the germline ends. The CDR3 consists of 13 residues. The CDR3 DNA reads TGTGCCTGGAGTGGGCTCCTCACAGATACGCAGTATTTT. Residues: CAWSGLLTDTQYF.

This clone has ten or more counts. The chain employs TRBV19 and TRBJ1-5; D uncertain. The CDR3 is 16 amino acids. Germline assignment: CDR1 LNHDA and CDR2 SQIVND (reference sequence). The V gene lost 2 bases and the J gene lost 3 bases, with 14 bases spanning the gap. Here the CDR3 reads CASSISGRSNNQPQHF. The CDR3 nucleotides read TGTGCCAGTAGTATATCCGGGAGGTCTAACAATCAGCCCCAGCATTTT.

This rearrangement joins TRBV3-1 (or the pseudogene TRBV3-2) to TRBJ1-1; 7 nucleotides agree with TRBD1. The CDR3 loop spans 15 amino acids. V was pared by 1 base and J by 1 base, with 3 bases of the junction left unmatched. Per the germline V gene, CDR1 is LGHDT and CDR2 is YNNKEL (reference sequence). The DNA of the CDR3 is TGTGCCAGCAGCCAAGCCTGGACAGGGAACACTGAAGCTTTCTTT. This gives the protein CASSQAWTGNTEAFF.

This clone was counted once. This chain links TRBV29-1 with TRBJ1-2, with 10 bases identical to TRBD1. Looked up from germline, CDR1 is SQVTM and CDR2 is ANQGSEA. CDR3 length: 18 amino acids. After removal of 1 base from V and 8 bases from J, the junction contained 19 bases not matched to a gene. The CDR3 sequence: CSVEGGGTGTGVVAGYTF. As DNA, the CDR3 is TGCAGCGTTGAAGGGGGAGGAACCGGGACAGGGGTGGTAGCGGGCTACACCTTC.

The chain employs TRBV19 and TRBJ2-7, with 12 bases aligning to TRBD1. The trim removed 7 bases at V and 2 bases at J, leaving 6 bases unmatched. CDR1 LNHDA and CDR2 SQIVND come from the germline V gene (reference sequence). This CDR3 region has 15 residues. This CDR3 is CASTLGTGGAYEQYF. The CDR3 bases are TGTGCCAGTACCTTGGGGACAGGGGGCGCCTACGAGCAGTACTTC.